This T cell receptor (beta chain) comes out of a study of early T cells in non-severe SARS-CoV-2 infection. Study-wide results and caveats: VDJdb matching, biased toward anti-spike CD8 responses, missed private and CD4 specificities.

V gave up 5 bases and J gave up 7 bases, with 8 bases separating them. CDR1 MGHDK and CDR2 SYGVNS come from the germline V gene. The CDR3 contains 11 residues. With respect to this clonotype: Its target is unknown.

TCRdb re-called the 5' RACE reads with MiXCR, one entry per CDR3 protein. Found here are around 76,000 distinct CDR3 sequences, approximately 11% of them singletons; the top ten hold about 4.8%. The sequence was collected from an adult who was a healthcare worker with PCR-confirmed SARS-CoV-2 infection or an uninfected control (not recorded which). The sample consisted of whole blood. This sequence joins TRBV25-1 and TRBJ1-1; D is ambiguous. The CDR3 sequence: CASSRGYEAFF. In DNA, the CDR3 is TGTGCCAGCAGTCGGGGATATGAAGCTTTCTTT. The whole variable domain, remainder taken from reference TRBV25-1 and TRBJ1-1, is EADIYQTPRYLVIGTGKKITLECSQTMGHDKMYWYQQDPGMELHLIHYSYGVNSTEKGDLSSESTVSRIRTEHFPLTLESARPSHTSQYLCASSRGYEAFFGQGTRLTVV.